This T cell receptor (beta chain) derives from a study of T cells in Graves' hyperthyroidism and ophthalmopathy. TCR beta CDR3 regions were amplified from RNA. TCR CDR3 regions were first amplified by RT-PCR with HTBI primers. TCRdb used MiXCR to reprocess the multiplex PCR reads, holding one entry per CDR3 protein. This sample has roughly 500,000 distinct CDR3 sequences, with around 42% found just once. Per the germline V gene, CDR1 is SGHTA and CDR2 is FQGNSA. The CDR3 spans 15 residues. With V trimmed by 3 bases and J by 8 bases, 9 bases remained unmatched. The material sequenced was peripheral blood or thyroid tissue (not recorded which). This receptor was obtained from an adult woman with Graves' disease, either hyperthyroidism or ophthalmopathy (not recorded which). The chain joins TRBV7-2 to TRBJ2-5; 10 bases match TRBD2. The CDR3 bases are TGTGCCAGCAGCTTGGTTGGGCTAGCGGGGGAAACCCAGTACTTC. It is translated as CASSLVGLAGETQYF.